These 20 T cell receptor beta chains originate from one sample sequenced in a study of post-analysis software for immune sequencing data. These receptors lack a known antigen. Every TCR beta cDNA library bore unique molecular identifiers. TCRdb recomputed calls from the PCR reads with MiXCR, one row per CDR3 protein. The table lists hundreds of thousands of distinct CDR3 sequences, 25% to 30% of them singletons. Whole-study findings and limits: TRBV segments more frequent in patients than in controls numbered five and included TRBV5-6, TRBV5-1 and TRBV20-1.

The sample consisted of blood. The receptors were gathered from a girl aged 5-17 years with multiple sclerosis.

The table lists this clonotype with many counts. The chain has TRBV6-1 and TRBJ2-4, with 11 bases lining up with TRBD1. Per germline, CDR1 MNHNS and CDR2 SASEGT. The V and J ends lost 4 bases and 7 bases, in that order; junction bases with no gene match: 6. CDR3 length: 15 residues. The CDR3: CASSATGQGGNIQYF. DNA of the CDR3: TGTGCCAGCAGTGCGACGGGACAGGGGGGGAACATTCAGTACTTC.

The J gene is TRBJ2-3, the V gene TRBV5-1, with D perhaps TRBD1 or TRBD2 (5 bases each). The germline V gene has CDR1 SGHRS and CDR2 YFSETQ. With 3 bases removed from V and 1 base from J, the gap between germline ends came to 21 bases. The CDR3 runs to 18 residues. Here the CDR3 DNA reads TGCGCCAGCAGCTGGAACCGGGACCCTAGAGCGCGCACAGATACGCAGTATTTT. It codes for CASSWNRDPRARTDTQYF.

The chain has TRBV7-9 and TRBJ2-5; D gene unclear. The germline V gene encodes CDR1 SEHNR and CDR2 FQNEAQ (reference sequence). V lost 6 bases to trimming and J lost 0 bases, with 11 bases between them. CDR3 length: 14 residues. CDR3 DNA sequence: TGTGCCAGCAGTCGGAAGGAGTACCAAGAGACCCAGTACTTC. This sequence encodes CASSRKEYQETQYF.

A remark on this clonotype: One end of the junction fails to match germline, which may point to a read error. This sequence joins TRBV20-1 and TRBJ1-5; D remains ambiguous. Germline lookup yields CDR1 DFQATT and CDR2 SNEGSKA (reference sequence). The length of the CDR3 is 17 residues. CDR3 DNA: TGTAGTACTAGAGAAAGGCCGATAGGGATCAGCAATCAGCCCCAGCATTTT. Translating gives CSTRERPIGISNQPQHF.

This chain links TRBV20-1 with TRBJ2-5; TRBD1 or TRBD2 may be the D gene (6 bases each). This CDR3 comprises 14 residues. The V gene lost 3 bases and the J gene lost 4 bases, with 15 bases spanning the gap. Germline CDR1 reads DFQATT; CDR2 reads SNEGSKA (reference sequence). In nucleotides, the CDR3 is TGCAGTGCTAGCGTTCCCGGGGGCGGAGAGACCCAGTACTTC. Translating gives CSASVPGGGETQYF.

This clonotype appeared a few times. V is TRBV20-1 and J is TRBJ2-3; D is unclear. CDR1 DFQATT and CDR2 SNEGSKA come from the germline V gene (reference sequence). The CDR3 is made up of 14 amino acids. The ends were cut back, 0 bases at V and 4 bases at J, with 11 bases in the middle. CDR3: CSARDLWGPDTQYF. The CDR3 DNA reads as TGCAGTGCTAGAGATCTTTGGGGTCCAGATACGCAGTATTTT.

As DNA, the CDR3 is TGCGCCAGCGGGCTCAGCGGGACAACTTACGAGCAGTACTTC. Amino acids: CASGLSGTTYEQYF. This chain uses TRBV5-1 with TRBJ2-7, with D maybe TRBD2 (7 bases). The V gene's germline CDR1 is SGHRS and CDR2 YFSETQ. The CDR3 runs to 14 residues. V dropped 7 bases and J dropped 4 bases, with 18 bases sitting between them. The variable domain in full, with the rest retrieved from reference TRBV5-1 and TRBJ2-7, is KAGVTQTPRYLIKTRGQQVTLSCSPISGHRSVSWYQQTPGQGLQFLFEYFSETQRNKGNFPGRFSGRQFSNSRSEMNVSTLELGDSALYLCASGLSGTTYEQYFGPGTRLTVT.

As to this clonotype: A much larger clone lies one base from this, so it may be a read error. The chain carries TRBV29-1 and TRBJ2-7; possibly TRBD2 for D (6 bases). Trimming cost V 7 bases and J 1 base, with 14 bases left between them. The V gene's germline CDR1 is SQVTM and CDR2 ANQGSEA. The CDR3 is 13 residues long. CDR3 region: CSAVAGGSYEQYF. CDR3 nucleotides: TGCAGCGCTGTGGCCGGGGGTTCCTACGAGCAGTACTTC.

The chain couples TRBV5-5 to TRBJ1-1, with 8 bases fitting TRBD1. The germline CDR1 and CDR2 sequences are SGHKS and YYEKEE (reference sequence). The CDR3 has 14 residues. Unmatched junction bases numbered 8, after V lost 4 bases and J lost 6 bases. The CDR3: CASSPFGTGSEAFF. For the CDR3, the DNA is TGTGCCAGCAGCCCGTTTGGGACAGGCTCTGAAGCTTTCTTT.

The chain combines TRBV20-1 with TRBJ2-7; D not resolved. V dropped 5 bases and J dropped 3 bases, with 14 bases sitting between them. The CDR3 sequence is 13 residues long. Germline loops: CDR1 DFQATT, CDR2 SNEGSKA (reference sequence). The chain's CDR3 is CSAALPNRYEQYF. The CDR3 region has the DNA TGCAGTGCTGCGCTTCCAAACCGCTACGAGCAGTACTTC.

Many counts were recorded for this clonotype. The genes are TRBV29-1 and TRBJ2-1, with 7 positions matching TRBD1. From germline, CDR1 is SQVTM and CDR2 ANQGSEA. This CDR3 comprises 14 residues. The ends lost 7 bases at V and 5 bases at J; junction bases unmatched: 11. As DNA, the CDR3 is TGCAGCGCCCAGTACCGACAGGGTCACAATGAGCAGTTCTTC. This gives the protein CSAQYRQGHNEQFF.

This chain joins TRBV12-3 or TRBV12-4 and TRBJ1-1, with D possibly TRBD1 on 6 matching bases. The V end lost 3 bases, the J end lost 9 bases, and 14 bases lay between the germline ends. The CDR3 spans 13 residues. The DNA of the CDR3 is TGTGCCAGCAGTTTTCAGGGGATTTCAAAAGCTTTCTTT. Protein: CASSFQGISKAFF.

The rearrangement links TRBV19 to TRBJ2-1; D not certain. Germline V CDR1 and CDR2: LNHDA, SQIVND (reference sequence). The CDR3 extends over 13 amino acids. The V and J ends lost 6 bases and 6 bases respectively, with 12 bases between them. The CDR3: CASSLGPSNEQFF. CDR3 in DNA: TGTGCCAGTAGCCTAGGACCCTCCAATGAGCAGTTCTTC.

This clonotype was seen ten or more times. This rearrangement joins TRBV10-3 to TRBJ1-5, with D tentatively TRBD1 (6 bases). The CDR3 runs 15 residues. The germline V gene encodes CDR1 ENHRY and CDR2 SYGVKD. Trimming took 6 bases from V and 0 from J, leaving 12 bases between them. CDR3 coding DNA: TGTGCCATCAGCCAACAGGGACGTAGCAATCAGCCCCAGCATTTT. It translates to CAISQQGRSNQPQHF.

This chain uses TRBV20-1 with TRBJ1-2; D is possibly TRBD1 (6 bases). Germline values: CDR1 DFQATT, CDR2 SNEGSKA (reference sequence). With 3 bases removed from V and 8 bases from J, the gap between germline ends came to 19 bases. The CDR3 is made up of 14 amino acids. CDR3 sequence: CSARTSRGAQGYTF. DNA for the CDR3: TGCAGTGCTAGGACCTCACGGGGGGCGCAAGGCTACACCTTC.

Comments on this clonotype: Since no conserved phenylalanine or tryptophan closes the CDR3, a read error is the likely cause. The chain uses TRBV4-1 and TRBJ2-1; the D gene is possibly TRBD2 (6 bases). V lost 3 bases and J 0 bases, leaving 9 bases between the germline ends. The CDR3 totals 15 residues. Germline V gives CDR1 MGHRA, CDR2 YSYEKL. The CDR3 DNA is TGCGCCAGCAGCCACCGGGACTTCTCCTACAATGAGCAGTTCGTC. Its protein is CASSHRDFSYNEQFV.

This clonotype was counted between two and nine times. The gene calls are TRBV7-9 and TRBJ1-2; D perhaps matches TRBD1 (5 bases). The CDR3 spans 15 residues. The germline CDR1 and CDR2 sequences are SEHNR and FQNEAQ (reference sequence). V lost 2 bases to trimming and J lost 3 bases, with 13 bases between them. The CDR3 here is CASSLSSEGYYGYTF. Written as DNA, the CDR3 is TGTGCCAGCAGCTTATCATCGGAGGGGTACTATGGCTACACCTTC.

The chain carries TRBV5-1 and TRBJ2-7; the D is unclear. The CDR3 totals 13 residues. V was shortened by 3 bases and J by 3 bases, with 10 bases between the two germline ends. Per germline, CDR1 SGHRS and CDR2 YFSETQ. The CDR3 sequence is CASSYEVGYEQYF. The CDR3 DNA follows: TGCGCCAGCAGCTATGAAGTTGGCTACGAGCAGTACTTC. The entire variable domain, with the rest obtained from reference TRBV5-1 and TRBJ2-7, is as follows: KAGVTQTPRYLIKTRGQQVTLSCSPISGHRSVSWYQQTPGQGLQFLFEYFSETQRNKGNFPGRFSGRQFSNSRSEMNVSTLELGDSALYLCASSYEVGYEQYFGPGTRLTVT.

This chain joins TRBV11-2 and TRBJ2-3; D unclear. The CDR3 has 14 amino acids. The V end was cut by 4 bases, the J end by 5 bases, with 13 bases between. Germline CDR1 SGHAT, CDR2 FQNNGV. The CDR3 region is CASSYDPEIDTQYF. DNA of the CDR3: TGTGCCAGCAGCTACGACCCCGAGATAGATACGCAGTATTTT.

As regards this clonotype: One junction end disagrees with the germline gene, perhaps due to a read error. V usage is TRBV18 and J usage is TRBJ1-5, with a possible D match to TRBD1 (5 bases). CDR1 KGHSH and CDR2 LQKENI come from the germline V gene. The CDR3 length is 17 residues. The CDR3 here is CASSPGTLNLRNQPHHF. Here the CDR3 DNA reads TGTGCCAGCTCCCCCGGGACCCTCAACCTGAGGAATCAGCCCCATCATTTT.